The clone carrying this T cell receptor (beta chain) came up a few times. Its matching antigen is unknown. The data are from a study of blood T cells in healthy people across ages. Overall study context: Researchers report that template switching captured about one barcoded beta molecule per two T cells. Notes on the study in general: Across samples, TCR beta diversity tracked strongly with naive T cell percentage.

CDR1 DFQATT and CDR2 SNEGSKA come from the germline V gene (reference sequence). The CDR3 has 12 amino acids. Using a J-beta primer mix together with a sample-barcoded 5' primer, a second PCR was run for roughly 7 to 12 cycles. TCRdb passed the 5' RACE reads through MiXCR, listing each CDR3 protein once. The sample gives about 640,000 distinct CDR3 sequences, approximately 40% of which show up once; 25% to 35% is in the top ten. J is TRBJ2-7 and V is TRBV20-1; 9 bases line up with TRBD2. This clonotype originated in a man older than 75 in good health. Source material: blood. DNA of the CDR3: TGCAGCTCTAGCGGGACCTCCTACGAGCAGTACTTC. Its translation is CSSSGTSYEQYF.